This is a list of T cell receptor beta chains from one sample in a study of cytomegalovirus exposure and HLA in healthy donors. This table comes from immunoSEQ multiplex PCR, and its TCRdb copy is limited to in-frame clones, with some not included. The sample carries about 98,000 clones, about two thirds recorded once. The sample consisted of PBMCs. These receptors were obtained from a man in his fifties or sixties in good health and CMV-seronegative. Both conserved end residues are part of each CDR3. The D gene is left open where the match is weak. Size values are once, few and many counts, or a class for expanded clones, and some rows have none.

D gene: TRBD1
J gene: TRBJ2-7
clone size: .
V gene: TRBV30
CDR3 protein: CAWGTVPYEQYF
CDR3 DNA: TGTGCCTGGGGGACAGTTCCGTACGAGCAGTACTTC

D gene: TRBD2
J gene: TRBJ2-1
clone size: once
V gene: TRBV11-2
CDR3 protein: CASSSAGGGYEQFF
CDR3 DNA: TGTGCCAGCAGCTCGGCGGGGGGTGGGTATGAGCAGTTCTTC

D gene: .
J gene: TRBJ1-1
clone size: .
V gene: TRBV5-8
CDR3 protein: CASSLKRVNTEAFF
CDR3 DNA: TGTGCCAGCAGCTTGAAGCGGGTGAACACTGAAGCTTTCTTT

D gene: .
J gene: TRBJ2-7
clone size: .
V gene: TRBV6-5
CDR3 protein: CASSYGRDNEQYF
CDR3 DNA: TGTGCCAGCAGTTACGGCAGGGACAACGAGCAGTACTTC

D gene: .
J gene: TRBJ1-5
clone size: .
V gene: TRBV19
CDR3 protein: CASSRVGGEYNQPQHF
CDR3 DNA: TGTGCCAGTAGTCGAGTTGGGGGGGAGTACAATCAGCCCCAGCATTTT

D gene: TRBD2
J gene: TRBJ2-1
clone size: few
V gene: TRBV5-6
CDR3 protein: CASRITGGRNEQFF
CDR3 DNA: TGTGCCAGCAGGATCACGGGGGGGCGGAATGAGCAGTTCTTC

D gene: .
J gene: TRBJ1-1
clone size: few
V gene: TRBV4-2
CDR3 protein: CASSGVEMGTEAFF
CDR3 DNA: TGTGCCAGCAGCGGAGTGGAGATGGGTACTGAAGCTTTCTTT

D gene: .
J gene: TRBJ2-3
clone size: .
V gene: TRBV6-6
CDR3 protein: CASSYGVGGRTDTQYF
CDR3 DNA: TGTGCCAGCAGTTACGGGGTGGGAGGTCGCACAGATACGCAGTATTTT

D gene: TRBD1
J gene: TRBJ1-2
clone size: .
V gene: TRBV7-2
CDR3 protein: CASSLGGTASNYGYTF
CDR3 DNA: TGTGCCAGCAGCTTAGGAGGGACAGCGTCTAACTATGGCTACACCTTC

D gene: TRBD1
J gene: TRBJ2-1
clone size: once
V gene: TRBV28
CDR3 protein: CASSRPGQGADEQFF
CDR3 DNA: TGTGCCAGCAGCCGACCCGGACAGGGGGCCGATGAGCAGTTCTTC

D gene: TRBD2
J gene: TRBJ2-7
clone size: .
V gene: TRBV29-1
CDR3 protein: CSVDAGTSGSEQYF
CDR3 DNA: TGCAGCGTTGATGCCGGGACTAGCGGAAGTGAGCAGTACTTC

D gene: .
J gene: TRBJ1-5
clone size: few
V gene: TRBV19
CDR3 protein: CASSPFGNLNQPQHF
CDR3 DNA: TGTGCCAGTAGTCCATTTGGCAACCTCAATCAGCCCCAGCATTTT

D gene: TRBD2
J gene: TRBJ2-7
clone size: .
V gene: TRBV5-4
CDR3 protein: CASSTGLAGGYEQYF
CDR3 DNA: TGTGCCAGCAGCACCGGACTAGCGGGGGGCTACGAGCAGTACTTC

D gene: TRBD2
J gene: TRBJ2-7
clone size: .
V gene: TRBV6-1
CDR3 protein: CASSEAGGSSYEQYF
CDR3 DNA: TGTGCCAGCAGTGAAGCGGGGGGGAGCTCCTACGAGCAGTACTTC

D gene: TRBD1
J gene: TRBJ1-1
clone size: .
V gene: TRBV25-1
CDR3 protein: CASSAPLSRDSNTEAFF
CDR3 DNA: TGTGCCAGCAGTGCCCCCTTAAGCAGGGACAGTAACACTGAAGCTTTCTTT

D gene: .
J gene: TRBJ1-2
clone size: .
V gene: TRBV6-1
CDR3 protein: CASSETPPASGGYTF
CDR3 DNA: TGTGCCAGCAGTGAAACGCCACCCGCGTCGGGTGGCTACACCTTC

D gene: .
J gene: TRBJ1-1
clone size: once
V gene: TRBV13
CDR3 protein: CASSTRAFQGRTTEAFF
CDR3 DNA: TGTGCCAGCAGCACAAGAGCCTTTCAGGGTCGTACCACTGAAGCTTTCTTT

D gene: TRBD1
J gene: TRBJ2-7
clone size: .
V gene: TRBV4-1
CDR3 protein: CASSHNDAGGYEQYF
CDR3 DNA: TGCGCCAGCAGCCATAATGACGCAGGGGGCTACGAGCAGTACTTC

D gene: TRBD2
J gene: TRBJ2-7
clone size: .
V gene: TRBV4-1
CDR3 protein: CASSQDRGSSYEQYF
CDR3 DNA: TGCGCCAGCAGCCAAGATCGCGGGAGCTCCTACGAGCAGTACTTC

D gene: .
J gene: TRBJ2-7
clone size: .
V gene: TRBV5-1
CDR3 protein: CASSLQYRDYEQYF
CDR3 DNA: TGCGCCAGCAGCCTACAGTACAGGGACTACGAGCAGTACTTC

D gene: TRBD1
J gene: TRBJ2-7
clone size: .
V gene: TRBV6-5
CDR3 protein: CASTRRQGYEQYF
CDR3 DNA: TGTGCCAGCACCCGACGACAGGGATACGAGCAGTACTTC

D gene: TRBD1
J gene: TRBJ1-2
clone size: .
V gene: TRBV5-1
CDR3 protein: CASSYGQGKGYTF
CDR3 DNA: TGCGCCAGCAGCTACGGACAGGGTAAAGGCTACACCTTC

D gene: TRBD2
J gene: TRBJ2-7
clone size: .
V gene: TRBV7-2
CDR3 protein: CASSLVGAGAVYEQYF
CDR3 DNA: TGTGCCAGCAGTTTAGTAGGAGCGGGGGCTGTCTACGAGCAGTACTTC

D gene: .
J gene: TRBJ2-3
clone size: few
V gene: TRBV7-9
CDR3 protein: CASSSPGEDTQYF
CDR3 DNA: TGTGCCAGCAGCTCCCCAGGGGAAGATACGCAGTATTTT

D gene: TRBD2
J gene: TRBJ2-1
clone size: .
V gene: TRBV28
CDR3 protein: CASSSTSGVYNEQFF
CDR3 DNA: TGTGCCAGCAGCTCAACTAGCGGGGTCTACAATGAGCAGTTCTTC

D gene: TRBD1
J gene: TRBJ1-6
clone size: few
V gene: TRBV5-4
CDR3 protein: CASSLQGVNNSPLHF
CDR3 DNA: TGTGCCAGCAGCTTGCAGGGGGTTAATAATTCACCCCTCCACTTT

D gene: TRBD1
J gene: TRBJ2-7
clone size: .
V gene: TRBV29-1
CDR3 protein: CSVSPGQGADAGPYEQYF
CDR3 DNA: TGCAGCGTTAGTCCAGGACAGGGGGCCGACGCGGGCCCCTACGAGCAGTACTTC

D gene: TRBD2
J gene: TRBJ2-3
clone size: .
V gene: TRBV19
CDR3 protein: CASSIRTSSTDTQYF
CDR3 DNA: TGTGCCAGTAGTATCCGGACTAGTAGCACAGATACGCAGTATTTT

D gene: TRBD1
J gene: TRBJ2-1
clone size: .
V gene: TRBV18
CDR3 protein: CASSLTGTGGNEQFF
CDR3 DNA: TGTGCCAGCTCACTCACCGGGACAGGGGGTAATGAGCAGTTCTTC

D gene: .
J gene: TRBJ2-7
clone size: few
V gene: TRBV5-6
CDR3 protein: CASSLAQGYEQYF
CDR3 DNA: TGTGCCAGCAGCTTGGCTCAGGGGTACGAGCAGTACTTC

D gene: .
J gene: TRBJ1-5
clone size: .
V gene: TRBV19
CDR3 protein: CASTRLRDSNQPQHF
CDR3 DNA: TGTGCCAGTACAAGGCTGAGGGATAGCAATCAGCCCCAGCATTTT

D gene: .
J gene: TRBJ2-1
clone size: .
V gene: TRBV2
CDR3 protein: CASSDLKPGLENEQFF
CDR3 DNA: TGTGCCAGCAGTGACCTAAAACCGGGACTCGAGAATGAGCAGTTCTTC

D gene: .
J gene: TRBJ2-7
clone size: .
V gene: TRBV30
CDR3 protein: CAWSRSSQSSYEQYF
CDR3 DNA: TGTGCCTGGAGTCGTTCTAGCCAGAGCTCCTACGAGCAGTACTTC

D gene: TRBD2
J gene: TRBJ2-2
clone size: .
V gene: TRBV5-1
CDR3 protein: CASSFGPSGGTGELFF
CDR3 DNA: TGCGCCAGCAGCTTTGGGCCTAGCGGGGGGACCGGGGAGCTGTTTTTT

D gene: .
J gene: TRBJ2-1
clone size: .
V gene: TRBV11-3
CDR3 protein: CASSSGGIVDEQFF
CDR3 DNA: TGTGCCAGCAGCTCAGGCGGGATTGTAGATGAGCAGTTCTTC

D gene: .
J gene: TRBJ2-7
clone size: .
V gene: TRBV4-2
CDR3 protein: CASSRYGPGDIHEQYF
CDR3 DNA: TGTGCCAGCAGCCGATATGGGCCAGGGGACATCCACGAGCAGTACTTC

D gene: .
J gene: TRBJ1-2
clone size: .
V gene: TRBV2
CDR3 protein: CASSDPQRDGYTF
CDR3 DNA: TGTGCCAGCAGTGACCCGCAGAGGGATGGCTACACCTTC

D gene: .
J gene: TRBJ2-3
clone size: .
V gene: TRBV5-1
CDR3 protein: CASSLSTDTQYF
CDR3 DNA: TGCGCCAGCAGCCTAAGCACAGATACGCAGTATTTT

D gene: .
J gene: TRBJ2-4
clone size: .
V gene: TRBV5-8
CDR3 protein: CASSLVSQYF
CDR3 DNA: TGTGCCAGCAGCTTGGTCTCTCAGTACTTC

D gene: .
J gene: TRBJ2-7
clone size: .
V gene: TRBV6-5
CDR3 protein: CASSKQTGTEQYF
CDR3 DNA: TGTGCCAGCAGCAAACAAACAGGGACCGAGCAGTACTTC

D gene: .
J gene: TRBJ1-1
clone size: .
V gene: TRBV7-9
CDR3 protein: CSSSPVRTEAFF
CDR3 DNA: TGTTCCAGCAGCCCCGTTCGGACTGAAGCTTTCTTT

D gene: TRBD1
J gene: TRBJ2-7
clone size: .
V gene: TRBV27
CDR3 protein: CASSLGQDYEQYF
CDR3 DNA: TGTGCCAGCAGTTTAGGACAGGACTACGAGCAGTACTTC

D gene: .
J gene: TRBJ2-5
clone size: .
V gene: TRBV5-4
CDR3 protein: CASSFLGLSETQYF
CDR3 DNA: TGTGCCAGCAGCTTTTTGGGCCTCAGCGAGACCCAGTACTTC

D gene: TRBD2
J gene: TRBJ2-1
clone size: .
V gene: TRBV30
CDR3 protein: CAWSVGKLAGVDEQFF
CDR3 DNA: TGTGCCTGGAGTGTAGGAAAACTAGCGGGAGTTGATGAGCAGTTCTTC

D gene: .
J gene: TRBJ1-4
clone size: once
V gene: TRBV19
CDR3 protein: CASSSHRVSNEKLFF
CDR3 DNA: TGTGCCAGTAGTTCACACAGGGTCTCTAATGAAAAACTGTTTTTT